These 18 T cell receptor beta chains share one sample of origin, sequenced in a study of cytomegalovirus exposure and HLA in healthy donors. PCR used 60 Vbeta primers and 13 Jbeta primers. Assay used: immunoSEQ multiplex PCR; TCRdb lists only in-frame clones, some missing. This table has 90,000 to 120,000 clones, approximately 70% appearing once. Sequencing was performed on PBMCs. The receptors come from a man in his thirties or forties in good health and CMV-seropositive.

In its sample, this clone was seen a few times. This chain joins TRBV7-9 and TRBJ2-7, with 7 nucleotides matching TRBD1. Germline CDR1 reads SEHNR; CDR2 reads FQNEAQ (reference sequence). The V and J ends lost 5 bases and 2 bases, in that order; junction bases with no gene match: 0. CDR3 size: 12 residues. The CDR3 sequence: CASSRGPYEQYF. The DNA for the CDR3 is TGTGCCAGCAGCAGGGGGCCCTACGAGCAGTACTTC.

The CDR3 loop reads CASRAGTEVHHEQYF. The CDR3, as DNA: TGTGCCAGTAGAGCCGGGACAGAGGTTCACCACGAGCAGTACTTC. The V and J genes are TRBV19 and TRBJ2-7; 7 bases match TRBD1. Germline CDR1 LNHDA, CDR2 SQIVND (reference sequence). V lost 6 bases to trimming and J lost 5 bases; unmatched junction nucleotides: 13. The CDR3 length is 15 residues.

The CDR3 here is CASSSGGGETQYF. The CDR3 region has the DNA TGCGCCAGCAGTAGCGGGGGAGGTGAGACCCAGTACTTC. The chain is built from TRBV5-1 and TRBJ2-5; 9 nucleotides match TRBD2. The CDR3 sequence is 13 residues long. Germline CDR1 SGHRS, CDR2 YFSETQ. J was trimmed by 5 bases and V by 5 bases; bases with no gene match: 4.

The V and J genes are TRBV10-2 and TRBJ2-7, with D possibly being TRBD1 (6 bases). In germline, CDR1 is WSHSY, CDR2 SAAADI. V was trimmed by 7 bases and J by 4 bases, leaving 14 bases between them. The CDR3 sequence is 13 residues long. CDR3 DNA sequence: TGCGCCAGCATGGGCAGGGGTCGATACGAGCAGTACTTC. It translates to CASMGRGRYEQYF.

The chain has TRBV19 and TRBJ1-1, with D possibly being TRBD1 (5 bases). The CDR3 sequence is 13 residues long. With 6 bases removed from V and 6 bases from J, the gap between germline ends came to 14 bases. The germline V gene encodes CDR1 LNHDA and CDR2 SQIVND (reference sequence). The CDR3 protein is CASSPQEGAEAFF. CDR3 DNA: TGTGCCAGTAGCCCACAGGAAGGGGCTGAAGCTTTCTTT.

In its sample, this clone was seen a few times. The chain employs TRBV2 and TRBJ2-7; TRBD1 aligns across 8 bases. The CDR3 spans 13 residues. Losses at the gene ends were 6 bases for V and 3 bases for J; bases not matched to a gene: 4. From germline, CDR1 is SNHLY and CDR2 FYNNEI. The CDR3: CASRSTGVYEQYF. The CDR3 DNA reads as TGTGCCAGCAGGTCGACAGGGGTCTACGAGCAGTACTTC.

The CDR3 nucleotides read TGTGCCAGTAAGCCCGGACGGGACAGTAGAAACACCATATATTTT. It specifies CASKPGRDSRNTIYF. The chain has TRBV19 and TRBJ1-3; TRBD1 matches at 7 bases. Germline loops: CDR1 LNHDA, CDR2 SQIVND (reference sequence). V shed 7 bases, J shed 5 bases, and the junction held 11 bases outside the gene matches. The CDR3 extends over 15 amino acids.

The CDR3 sequence is CASSFSLAGGGQETQYF. The CDR3 DNA reads TGTGCCAGCAGCTTTTCCCTAGCGGGAGGGGGCCAAGAGACCCAGTACTTC. The gene calls are TRBV11-3 and TRBJ2-5; 12 bases fit TRBD2. Germline lookup yields CDR1 SGHNT and CDR2 YENEEA. The CDR3 is 17 residues long. V was clipped by 3 bases and J by 1 base; unmatched bases: 6.

This clone was seen only once. V and J are TRBV19 and TRBJ2-7; 8 positions agree with TRBD2. The CDR3 is 13 residues long. Trimming took 8 bases from V and 5 from J; bases not matched to a gene: 8. Germline CDR1 is LNHDA and CDR2 is SQIVND (reference sequence). The CDR3 DNA is TGTGCCAGTGGAGACGGGGGGGCCCACGAGCAGTACTTC. Translation gives CASGDGGAHEQYF. Full variable domain (remainder filled in from reference TRBV19 and TRBJ2-7): DGGITQSPKYLFRKEGQNVTLSCEQNLNHDAMYWYRQDPGQGLRLIYYSQIVNDFQKGDIAEGYSVSREKKESFPLTVTSAQKNPTAFYLCASGDGGAHEQYFGPGTRLTVT.

This clone appeared a single time. The chain carries TRBV27 and TRBJ2-7; D is ambiguous. V was shortened by 1 base and J by 3 bases, with 13 bases between the two germline ends. CDR1 and CDR2 from the germline V gene are MNHEY and SMNVEV (reference sequence). CDR3 size: 15 residues. The CDR3: CASSLFAGSYYEQYF. CDR3 DNA: TGTGCCAGCAGTTTATTTGCAGGTTCCTACTACGAGCAGTACTTC.

The J gene is TRBJ1-1, the V gene TRBV19; D possibly corresponds to TRBD1 (5 bases). The CDR3 is 14 residues long. CDR1 is LNHDA, CDR2 SQIVND, per germline (reference sequence). Trimming removed 10 bases from V and 2 bases from J, with 17 bases in between. CDR3 residues: CATALQGSNTEAFF. CDR3 in DNA: TGTGCCACCGCCCTCCAGGGCTCAAACACTGAAGCTTTCTTT.

V and J are TRBV7-9 and TRBJ2-5; 9 nucleotides line up with TRBD1. The V gene end was trimmed by 5 bases and the J gene end by 3 bases; junction bases not matched to a gene: 7. Germline V gives CDR1 SEHNR, CDR2 FQNEAQ (reference sequence). This CDR3 is 15 amino acids long. The CDR3 sequence: CASSGGWTGEETQYF. The CDR3 region has the DNA TGTGCCAGCAGCGGAGGTTGGACAGGGGAAGAGACCCAGTACTTC.

The CDR3, as DNA: TGTGCCAGCAGCCTGAAAAGGACAGGCCTTAACTATGGCTACACCTTC. Its translation is CASSLKRTGLNYGYTF. This chain links TRBV7-8 with TRBJ1-2; 7 positions agree with TRBD1. The CDR3 sequence is 16 residues long. Germline loops: CDR1 SGHVS, CDR2 FQNEAQ. V gave up 5 bases and J gave up 1 base; unmatched junction bases: 10.

V is TRBV11-2 and J is TRBJ1-1; 7 bases map to TRBD1. CDR3 length: 14 residues. V gave up 5 bases and J gave up 3 bases; unmatched junction bases: 6. Per germline, CDR1 SGHAT and CDR2 FQNNGV. CDR3 sequence (DNA): TGTGCCAGCAGCGTAACAGGGGTGGACACTGAAGCTTTCTTT. It translates to CASSVTGVDTEAFF.

This clone turned up a few times. The V gene is TRBV6-6, the J gene TRBJ1-4; unclear D gene. Germline CDR1 reads MNHNY; CDR2 reads SVGAGI (reference sequence). V lost 6 bases and J lost 3, with 11 bases in between. This CDR3 contains 14 residues. The CDR3 bases are TGTGCCAGCAGGATAAGCGGCTCTAATGAAAAACTGTTTTTT. This sequence encodes CASRISGSNEKLFF.

This clone was detected only a few times. This chain uses TRBV6-1 with TRBJ1-2; weak D call: TRBD1 (5 bases). The CDR3 has 14 residues. V gave up 6 bases and J gave up 4 bases, with 15 bases separating them. Germline assignment: CDR1 MNHNS and CDR2 SASEGT. CDR3 residues: CASRAGLGAYGYTF. In DNA, the CDR3 is TGTGCCAGCAGAGCAGGCTTAGGGGCCTATGGCTACACCTTC.

V usage is TRBV4-1 and J usage is TRBJ1-6, with 8 bases that match TRBD1. The CDR3 length is 15 residues. The ends lost 1 base at V and 10 bases at J; junction bases unmatched: 6. CDR1 and CDR2 (germline): MGHRA, YSYEKL. The DNA of the CDR3 is TGCGCCAGCAGCCAAGTGGACAGGGCACAGTCACCCCTCCACTTT. Its protein product is CASSQVDRAQSPLHF.

This clone has just a few counts. V usage is TRBV5-8 and J usage is TRBJ2-1; D is possibly TRBD1 (6 bases). The CDR3 extends over 16 amino acids. Per germline, CDR1 SGHTS and CDR2 YDEGEE. V lost 4 bases and J lost 3, with 17 bases in between. The DNA for the CDR3 is TGTGCCAGCAGCACCCCGGGCAGGGGCAGCTACAATGAGCAGTTCTTC. This sequence encodes CASSTPGRGSYNEQFF.